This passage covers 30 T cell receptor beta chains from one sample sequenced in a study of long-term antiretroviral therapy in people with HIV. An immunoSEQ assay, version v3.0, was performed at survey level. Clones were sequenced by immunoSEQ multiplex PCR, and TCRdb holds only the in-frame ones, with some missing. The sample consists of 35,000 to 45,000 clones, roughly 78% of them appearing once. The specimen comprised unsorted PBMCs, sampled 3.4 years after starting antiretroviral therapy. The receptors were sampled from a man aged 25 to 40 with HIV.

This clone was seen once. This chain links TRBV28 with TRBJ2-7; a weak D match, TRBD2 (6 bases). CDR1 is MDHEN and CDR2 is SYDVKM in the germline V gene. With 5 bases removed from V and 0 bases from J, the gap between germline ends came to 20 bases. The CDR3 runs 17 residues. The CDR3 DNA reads TGTGCCAGCAGTCCGCGGGGAAGGGGCACGGGCTCCTACGAGCAGTACTTC. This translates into CASSPRGRGTGSYEQYF.

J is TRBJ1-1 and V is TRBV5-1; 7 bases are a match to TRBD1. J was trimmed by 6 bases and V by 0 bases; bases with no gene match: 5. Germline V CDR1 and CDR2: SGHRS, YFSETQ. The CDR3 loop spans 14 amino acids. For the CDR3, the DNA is TGCGCCAGCAGCTTGGTACAGGGGACCGCTGAAGCTTTCTTT. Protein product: CASSLVQGTAEAFF.

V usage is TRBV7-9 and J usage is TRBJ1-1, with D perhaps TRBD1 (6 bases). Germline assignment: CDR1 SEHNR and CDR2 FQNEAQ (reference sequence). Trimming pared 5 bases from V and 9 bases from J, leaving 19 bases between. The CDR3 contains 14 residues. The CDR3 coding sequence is TGTGCCAGCAGCGTGACAGGTCCGCCACCTCAAGCTTTCTTT. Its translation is CASSVTGPPPQAFF. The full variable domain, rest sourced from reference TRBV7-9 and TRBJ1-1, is DTGVSQNPRHKITKRGQNVTFRCDPISEHNRLYWYRQTLGQGPEFLTYFQNEAQLEKSRLLSDRFSAERPKGSFSTLEIQRTEQGDSAMYLCASSVTGPPPQAFFGQGTRLTVV.

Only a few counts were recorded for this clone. Written as DNA, the CDR3 is TGTGCCAGCAGCCAAGATCCAGGACAGGGTGTCACCGGGGAGCTGTTTTTT. It yields the protein CASSQDPGQGVTGELFF. V usage is TRBV4-2 and J usage is TRBJ2-2; TRBD1 agrees at 8 bases. V lost 0 bases to trimming and J lost 4 bases; unmatched junction nucleotides: 7. Germline V gene sequence: CDR1 LGHNA, CDR2 YNFKEQ. This CDR3 has 17 amino acids.

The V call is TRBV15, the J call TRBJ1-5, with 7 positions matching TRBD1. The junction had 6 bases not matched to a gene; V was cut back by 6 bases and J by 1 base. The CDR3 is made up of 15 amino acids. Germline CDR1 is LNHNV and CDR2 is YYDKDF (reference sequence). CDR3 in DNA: TGTGCCACCAGGCCAGGGGGAGGGAGCAATCAGCCCCAGCATTTT. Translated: CATRPGGGSNQPQHF.

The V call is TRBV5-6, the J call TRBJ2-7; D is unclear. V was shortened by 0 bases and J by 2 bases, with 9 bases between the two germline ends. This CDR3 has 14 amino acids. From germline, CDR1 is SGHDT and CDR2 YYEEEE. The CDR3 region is CASSLGTETYEQYF. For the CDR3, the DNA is TGTGCCAGCAGCTTGGGGACCGAGACCTACGAGCAGTACTTC.

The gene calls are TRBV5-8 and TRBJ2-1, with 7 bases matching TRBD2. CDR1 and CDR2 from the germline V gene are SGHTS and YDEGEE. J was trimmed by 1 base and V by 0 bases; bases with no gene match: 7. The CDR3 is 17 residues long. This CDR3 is CASSLVLGGSSYNEQFF. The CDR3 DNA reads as TGTGCCAGCAGCTTGGTGCTCGGCGGGAGTTCCTACAATGAGCAGTTCTTC.

The DNA for the CDR3 is TGTGCCAGCAGAATCGGCACTGGATATGAAAAACTGTTTTTT. It yields the protein CASRIGTGYEKLFF. The rearrangement links TRBV28 to TRBJ1-4; D is undetermined. The germline V and J ends were trimmed by 6 bases and 6 bases, with 14 bases remaining between them. Germline V gene data show CDR1 as MDHEN and CDR2 as SYDVKM. The CDR3 totals 14 residues. The whole variable domain, remainder taken from reference TRBV28 and TRBJ1-4, is DVKVTQSSRYLVKRTGEKVFLECVQDMDHENMFWYRQDPGLGLRLIYFSYDVKMKEKGDIPEGYSVSREKKERFSLILESASTNQTSMYLCASRIGTGYEKLFFGSGTQLSVL.

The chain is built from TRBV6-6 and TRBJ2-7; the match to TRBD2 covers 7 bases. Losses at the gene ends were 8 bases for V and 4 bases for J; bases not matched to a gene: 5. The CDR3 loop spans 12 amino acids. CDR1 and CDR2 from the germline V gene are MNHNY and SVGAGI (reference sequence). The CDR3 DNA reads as TGTGCCAGCGGGAGGGCCTTGTACGAGCAGTACTTC. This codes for CASGRALYEQYF.

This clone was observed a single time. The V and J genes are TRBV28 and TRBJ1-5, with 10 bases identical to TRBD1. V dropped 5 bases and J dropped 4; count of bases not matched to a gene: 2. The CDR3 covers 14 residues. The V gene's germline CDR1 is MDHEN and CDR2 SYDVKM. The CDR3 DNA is TGTGCCAGCAGTGGGACAGGGGCTAATCAGCCCCAGCATTTT. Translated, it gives CASSGTGANQPQHF.

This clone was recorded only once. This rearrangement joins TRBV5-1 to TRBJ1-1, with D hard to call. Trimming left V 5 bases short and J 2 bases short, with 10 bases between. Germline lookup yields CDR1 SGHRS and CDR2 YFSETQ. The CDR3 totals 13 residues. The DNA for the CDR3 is TGCGCCAGCAGTAATCTGGGCAACACTGAAGCTTTCTTT. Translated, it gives CASSNLGNTEAFF.

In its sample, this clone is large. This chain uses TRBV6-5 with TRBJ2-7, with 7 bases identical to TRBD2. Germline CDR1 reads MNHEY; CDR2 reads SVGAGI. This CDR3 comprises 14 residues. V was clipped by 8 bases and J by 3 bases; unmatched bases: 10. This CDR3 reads CASGMGGAGYEQYF. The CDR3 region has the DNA TGTGCCAGCGGAATGGGAGGGGCTGGCTACGAGCAGTACTTC.

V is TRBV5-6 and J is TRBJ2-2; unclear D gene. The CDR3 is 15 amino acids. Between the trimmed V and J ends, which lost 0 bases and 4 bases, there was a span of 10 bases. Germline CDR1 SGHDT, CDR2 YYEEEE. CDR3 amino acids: CASSLEVLGTGELFF. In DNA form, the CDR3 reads TGTGCCAGCAGCTTGGAGGTATTAGGCACCGGGGAGCTGTTTTTT.

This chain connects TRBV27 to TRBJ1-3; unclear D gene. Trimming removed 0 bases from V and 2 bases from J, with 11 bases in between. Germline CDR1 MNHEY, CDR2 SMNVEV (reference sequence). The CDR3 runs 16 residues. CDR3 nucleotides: TGTGCCAGCAGTTTATCCGTGGCCTTGCCTGGAAACACCATATATTTT. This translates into CASSLSVALPGNTIYF.

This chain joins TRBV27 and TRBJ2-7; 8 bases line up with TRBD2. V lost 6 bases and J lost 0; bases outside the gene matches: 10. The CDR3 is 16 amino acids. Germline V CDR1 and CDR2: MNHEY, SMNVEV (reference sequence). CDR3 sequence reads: CASSPDVSGSSYEQYF. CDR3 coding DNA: TGTGCCAGCAGCCCCGATGTCAGCGGGAGCTCCTACGAGCAGTACTTC.

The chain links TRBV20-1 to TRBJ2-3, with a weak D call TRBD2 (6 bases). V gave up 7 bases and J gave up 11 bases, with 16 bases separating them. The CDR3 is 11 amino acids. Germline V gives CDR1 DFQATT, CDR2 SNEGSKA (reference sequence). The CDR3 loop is CSVGGSSKQYF. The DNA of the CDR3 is TGCAGTGTCGGAGGGAGTAGTAAGCAGTATTTT.

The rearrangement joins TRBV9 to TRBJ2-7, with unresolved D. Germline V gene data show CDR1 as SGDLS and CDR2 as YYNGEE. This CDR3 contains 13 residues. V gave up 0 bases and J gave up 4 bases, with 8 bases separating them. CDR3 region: CASSVAPGYEQYF. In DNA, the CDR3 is TGTGCCAGCAGCGTAGCCCCGGGTTACGAGCAGTACTTC.

CDR3 sequence reads: CSVALGQGVEAFF. CDR3 DNA: TGCAGCGTTGCCCTGGGACAGGGGGTAGAAGCTTTCTTT. The V and J genes are TRBV29-1 and TRBJ1-1, with 11 bases lining up with TRBD1. The CDR3 contains 13 residues. J was trimmed by 8 bases and V by 4 bases; bases with no gene match: 6. The germline gives CDR1 SQVTM, CDR2 ANQGSEA. The full variable domain, with the rest looked up from reference TRBV29-1 and TRBJ1-1, is SAVISQKPSRDICQRGTSLTIQCQVDSQVTMMFWYRQQPGQSLTLIATANQGSEATYESGFVIDKFPISRPNLTFSTLTVSNMSPEDSSIYLCSVALGQGVEAFFGQGTRLTVV.

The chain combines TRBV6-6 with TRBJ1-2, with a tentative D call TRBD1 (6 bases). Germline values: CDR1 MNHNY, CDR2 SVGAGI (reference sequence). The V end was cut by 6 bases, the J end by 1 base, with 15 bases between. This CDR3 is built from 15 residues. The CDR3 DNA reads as TGTGCCAGCAGCCCCGGACAGCCACTTAACTATGGCTACACCTTC. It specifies CASSPGQPLNYGYTF.

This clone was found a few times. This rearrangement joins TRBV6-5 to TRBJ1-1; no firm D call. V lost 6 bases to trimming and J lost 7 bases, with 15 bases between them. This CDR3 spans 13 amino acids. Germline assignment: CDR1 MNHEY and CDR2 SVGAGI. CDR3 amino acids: CASRGSEAFEAFF. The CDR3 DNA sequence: TGTGCCAGCAGGGGATCAGAGGCCTTTGAAGCTTTCTTT.

This CDR3 reads CASSLRTYEQYF. The CDR3 coding sequence is TGTGCCAGCAGCTTACGGACTTACGAGCAGTACTTC. The chain links TRBV13 to TRBJ2-7; TRBD2 might be the D (5 bases). Deletions cut 2 bases from V and 4 bases from J, with 6 bases between. Germline V lookup: CDR1 PRHDT, CDR2 FYEKMQ (reference sequence). This CDR3 spans 12 amino acids.

The CDR3 bases are TGTGCCACCCACCGGGACACCGGGGAGCTGTTTTTT. Translated, it gives CATHRDTGELFF. The rearrangement joins TRBV28 to TRBJ2-2; D is ambiguous. Germline V gene data show CDR1 as MDHEN and CDR2 as SYDVKM. The CDR3 extends over 12 amino acids. With 10 bases removed from V and 3 bases from J, the gap between germline ends came to 9 bases.

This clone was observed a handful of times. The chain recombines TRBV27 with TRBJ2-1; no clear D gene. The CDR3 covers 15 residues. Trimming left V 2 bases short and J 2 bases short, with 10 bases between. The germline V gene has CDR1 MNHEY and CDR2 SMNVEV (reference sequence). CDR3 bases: TGTGCCAGCAGTTTAATGGTTGGGACCTACAATGAGCAGTTCTTC. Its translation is CASSLMVGTYNEQFF.

CDR3 sequence: CSVGGQLHTDTQYF. As DNA, the CDR3 is TGCAGCGTGGGGGGACAGCTACACACAGATACGCAGTATTTT. The rearrangement uses TRBV29-1 and TRBJ2-3, with D perhaps matching TRBD1 (7 bases). The V end lost 6 bases, the J end lost 2 bases, and 15 bases lay between the germline ends. There are 14 residues in the CDR3. CDR1 and CDR2 (germline): SQVTM, ANQGSEA.

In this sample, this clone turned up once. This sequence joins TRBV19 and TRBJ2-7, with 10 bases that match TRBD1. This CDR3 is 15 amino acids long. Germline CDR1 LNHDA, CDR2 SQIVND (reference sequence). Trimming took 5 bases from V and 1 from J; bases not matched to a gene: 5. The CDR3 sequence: CASSVGQGRSYEQYF. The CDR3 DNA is TGTGCCAGTAGTGTGGGACAGGGGAGATCCTACGAGCAGTACTTC.

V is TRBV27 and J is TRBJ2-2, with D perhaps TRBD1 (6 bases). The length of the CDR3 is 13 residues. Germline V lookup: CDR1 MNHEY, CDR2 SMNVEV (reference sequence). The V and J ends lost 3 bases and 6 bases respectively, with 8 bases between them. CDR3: CASSFQGSGELFF. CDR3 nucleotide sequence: TGTGCCAGCAGTTTTCAGGGGTCCGGGGAGCTGTTTTTT.

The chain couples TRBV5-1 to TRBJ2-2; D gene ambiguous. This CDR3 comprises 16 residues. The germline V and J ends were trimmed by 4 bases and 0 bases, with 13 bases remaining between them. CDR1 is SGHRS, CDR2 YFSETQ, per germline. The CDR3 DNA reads TGCGCCAGCAGCCCTTCCTCCACTGCGAACACCGGGGAGCTGTTTTTT. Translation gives CASSPSSTANTGELFF.

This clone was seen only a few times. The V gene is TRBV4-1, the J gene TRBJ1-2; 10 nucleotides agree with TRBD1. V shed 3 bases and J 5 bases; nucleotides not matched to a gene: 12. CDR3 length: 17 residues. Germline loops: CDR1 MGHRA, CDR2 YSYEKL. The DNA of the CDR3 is TGCGCCAGCAGCCAGGGATTTGGAACGGGACAGGGGTATGGCTACACCTTC. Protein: CASSQGFGTGQGYGYTF.

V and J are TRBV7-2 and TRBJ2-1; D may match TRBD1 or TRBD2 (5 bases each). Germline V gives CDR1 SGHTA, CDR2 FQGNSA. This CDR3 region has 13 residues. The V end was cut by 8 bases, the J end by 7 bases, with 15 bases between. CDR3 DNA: TGTGCCAGCGGGACCCGGAGGATGAATGAGCAGTTCTTC. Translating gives CASGTRRMNEQFF.

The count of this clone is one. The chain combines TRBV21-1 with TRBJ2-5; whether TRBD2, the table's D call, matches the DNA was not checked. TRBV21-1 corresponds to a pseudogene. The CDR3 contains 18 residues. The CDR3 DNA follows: TGTGCCAGCAGCCCCCGAAGAACTAGCCGCCCCCTCCAAGAGACCCAGTACTTC. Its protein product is CASSPRRTSRPLQETQYF.